This T cell receptor (beta chain) originates from a study of blood T cell repertoires in COVID-19. Study-level background: Samples came from the United States, Italy and Spain, spanning acute and convalescent COVID-19. PBMCs, B-cell-depleted T cells, or T cells provided the cDNA or gDNA that made up the material.

This CDR3 region has 15 residues. The V and J ends lost 5 bases and 6 bases, in that order; junction bases with no gene match: 5. Germline CDR1 is LNHNV and CDR2 is YYDKDF (reference sequence). Original processing notes: Researchers report that nucleated cell counts were estimated from reference gene primer amplification. TCRdb's copy holds only in-frame clones and misses some; the assay was immunoSEQ multiplex PCR. The DNA was the basis for D and trimming; V, J and clone size are from that table. The sample has 250,000 to 350,000 clones, over 75% seen once. The specimen sequenced was peripheral blood. The chain recombines TRBV15 with TRBJ2-2, with 11 nucleotides matching TRBD1. The TCR comes from a woman aged 60-75 years with acute or convalescent COVID-19. CDR3 DNA: TGTGCCACCAGCGTCCTGGGACAGGGGGCCGGGGAGCTGTTTTTT. Its protein is CATSVLGQGAGELFF.